This T cell receptor (beta chain) comes out of a study of T cell responses to AZD1222 COVID-19 vaccine. Study conclusions and caveats: At study baseline, merely more than 5 AZD1222 recipients were seropositive. CD4 TCRs associated with vaccination spanned spike, dominating at 160-218 and 743-854. A mostly white British donor set with more females was recruited, and clonal diversity was possibly underestimated. Within unmutated variant regions lay the reported targets of nearly half of spike-specific TCRs.

Comment on this clone: Its antigen remains unidentified.

Profiling relied on immunoSEQ multiplex PCR, and the TCRdb table lists in-frame clones only, not all of them. The sample holds about 130,000 clones, more than 85% seen once. Germline CDR1 and CDR2: MRHNA and SNTAGT. V was pared by 10 bases and J by 4 bases, with 17 bases between. The CDR3 is 15 residues long. This receptor was identified in an adult in good health. The chain is built from TRBV6-4 and TRBJ1-6; D uncertain. The sequencing used peripheral blood, collected on day 0 of AZD1222 vaccination. The CDR3 loop reads CATDPAPTYNSPLHF. CDR3 nucleotides: TGTGCCACCGACCCTGCACCGACTTATAATTCACCCCTCCACTTT.